This T cell receptor (beta chain) emerged from a study of HIV-infected children after antiretroviral therapy interruption. Study-level information: Most children had recorded EBV and CMV exposure. Study observations and caveats: The Gini coefficient of naive CD4+ repertoires rose, returning to baseline by 3 years.

Per germline, CDR1 MNHNS and CDR2 SASEGT. The CDR3 extends over 12 amino acids. Trimming removed 4 bases at V and 11 bases at J, with 12 bases between. RNA-based 3' RACE libraries used unique molecular identifiers. TCRdb itself ran the 3' RACE reads through MiXCR, one entry per CDR3 protein. The top ten hold 0.55% to 0.85% of the sample, which has around 50,000 distinct CDR3 sequences, around 4.1% seen once. Treatment: PENTA 11 planned treatment interruption arm or continuous ART arm. About this clonotype: What it recognizes is unknown.

This receptor was obtained from a pool of human donors with HIV. The chain links TRBV6-1 to TRBJ1-5; weak D call: TRBD1 (5 bases). The sequencing used CD45RA+ CD4+ T cells from PBMCs, pooled from several time points, collected from a donor given antiretroviral therapy, either interrupted or continuous. The subset was: naive CD4+ CD45RA+ CD45RO- T cells. The CDR3 coding sequence is TGTGCCAGCAGTGGGGACCATCGGGCCCAGCATTTT. It translates to CASSGDHRAQHF.